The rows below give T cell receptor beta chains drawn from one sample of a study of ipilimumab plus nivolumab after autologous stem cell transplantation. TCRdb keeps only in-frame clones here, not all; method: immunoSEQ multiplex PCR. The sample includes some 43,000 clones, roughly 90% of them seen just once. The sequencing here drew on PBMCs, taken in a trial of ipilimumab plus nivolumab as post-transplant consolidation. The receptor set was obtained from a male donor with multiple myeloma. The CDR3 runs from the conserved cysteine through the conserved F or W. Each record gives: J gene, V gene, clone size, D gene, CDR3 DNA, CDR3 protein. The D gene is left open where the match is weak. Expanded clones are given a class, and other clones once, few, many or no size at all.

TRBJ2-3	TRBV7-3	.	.	TGTGCCAGCAGCTTAAACTTGGGGGGCGCAGATACGCAGTATTTT	CASSLNLGGADTQYF
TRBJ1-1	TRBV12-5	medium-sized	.	TGTGCTAGTGGGGAAAGGGGGGACACTGAAGCTTTCTTT	CASGERGDTEAFF
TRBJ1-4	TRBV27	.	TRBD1	TGTGCCAGCAGTTTACAGGGGGCGGGTGAAAAACTGTTTTTT	CASSLQGAGEKLFF
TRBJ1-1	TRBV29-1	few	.	TGCAGCTCTAGTTTGAACACTGAAGCTTTCTTT	CSSSLNTEAFF
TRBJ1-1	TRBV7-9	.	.	TGTGCCAGCAGCGTACAGGGAGACACTGAAGCTTTCTTT	CASSVQGDTEAFF
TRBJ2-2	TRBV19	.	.	TGTGCCAGCAATGACACCCCTGGGGGAGGGGAGCTGTTTTTT	CASNDTPGGGELFF
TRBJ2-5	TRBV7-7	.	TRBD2	TGTGCCAGCAGCTTAGGGGCTAGCGGGGGGGCCCAAGAGACCCAGTACTTC	CASSLGASGGAQETQYF
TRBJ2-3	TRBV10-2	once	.	TGCGCCAGCAGAGACGAGCGGGGCACAGATACGCAGTATTTT	CASRDERGTDTQYF
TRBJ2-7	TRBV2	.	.	TGTGCCAGCAGTGAAGTACGGACAGCCAGCTCCTACGAGCAGTACTTC	CASSEVRTASSYEQYF
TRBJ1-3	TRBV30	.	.	TGTGCCTGGAGTTTTCCCCTAGGGACCCTTGGAAACACCATATATTTT	CAWSFPLGTLGNTIYF
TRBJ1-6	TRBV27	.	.	TGTGCCAGCAGTGGTTGGACAGCCGAGAATTCACCCCTCCACTTT	CASSGWTAENSPLHF
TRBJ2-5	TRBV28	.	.	TGTGCCAGCAGTTTCGGTTTAGGGCCCCAAGAGACCCAGTACTTC	CASSFGLGPQETQYF
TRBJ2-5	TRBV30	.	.	TGTGCCTGGAGTCCCTCTGAGCTACACTACTTC	CAWSPSELHYF
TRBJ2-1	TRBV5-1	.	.	TGCGCCAGCAGCCTCCAGGAGAAGAGCTCCTACAATGAGCAGTTCTTC	CASSLQEKSSYNEQFF
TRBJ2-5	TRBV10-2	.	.	TGCGCCAGCACCAATGGGGACACGCAGACCCAGTACTTC	CASTNGDTQTQYF
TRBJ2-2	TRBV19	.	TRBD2	TGTGCCACATCGGGACTAGCGTTAACCGGGGAGCTGTTTTTT	CATSGLALTGELFF
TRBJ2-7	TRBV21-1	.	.	TGTGCCAGCAGCAAAGCGCAAGGACGGACCTACGAGCAGTACTTC	CASSKAQGRTYEQYF
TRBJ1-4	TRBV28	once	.	TGTGCCAGCAGTTTTCAGCAATCGGGGGTGTTTTTT	CASSFQQSGVFF
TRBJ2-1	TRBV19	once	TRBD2	TGTGCCAGTAGTATAGGCGGGGGGGCCAACAATGAGCAGTTCTTC	CASSIGGGANNEQFF
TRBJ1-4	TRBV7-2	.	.	TGTGCCAGCAGCCCGCAAGGGGGGGCTGAAGAAAAACTGTTTTTT	CASSPQGGAEEKLFF
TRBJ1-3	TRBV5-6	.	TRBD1	TGTGCCAGCAATCGGGACAGGGATTATCTCAGGAGAAACACCATATATTTT	CASNRDRDYLRRNTIYF
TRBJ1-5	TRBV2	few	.	TGTGCCAGCCGCCGGGACAGCAATCAGCCCCAGCATTTT	CASRRDSNQPQHF
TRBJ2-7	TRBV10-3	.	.	TGTGCCATCAGTGGGGCAGGGGTCTCCTACGAGCAGTACTTC	CAISGAGVSYEQYF
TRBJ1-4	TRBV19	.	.	TGTGCCAGTAGTATGCCCGGGGGCCATGAAAAACTGTTTTTT	CASSMPGGHEKLFF
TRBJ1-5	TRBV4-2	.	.	TGTGCCAGCAGCTCCCCCCCTAGCAATCAGCCCCAGCATTTT	CASSSPPSNQPQHF
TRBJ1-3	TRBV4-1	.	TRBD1	TGCGCCAGCAGCCAAGTGGCAGGGGGCGTATCTGGAAACACCATATATTTT	CASSQVAGGVSGNTIYF
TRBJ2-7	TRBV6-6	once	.	TGTGCCAGCAGCCCCGGCCGAGACGAGCAGTACTTC	CASSPGRDEQYF
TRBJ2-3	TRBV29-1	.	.	TGCAGCGTTGAAGGCGAGGGCGGGGGCACAGATACGCAGTATTTT	CSVEGEGGGTDTQYF
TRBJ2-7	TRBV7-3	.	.	TGTGCCAGCAGCTGGCTTGGGGCAGGAGGCTACGAGCAGTACTTC	CASSWLGAGGYEQYF
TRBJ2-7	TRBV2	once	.	TGTGCCAGCAGCGCCTCTAACCCGGGCATTAAGCAGTACTTC	CASSASNPGIKQYF
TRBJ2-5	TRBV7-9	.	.	TGTGCCAGCAGCTTCCTAGGGGGAGAGACCCAGTACTTC	CASSFLGGETQYF
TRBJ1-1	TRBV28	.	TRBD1	TGTGCCAGCAGTTCGGGACAGGGAAACACTGAAGCTTTCTTT	CASSSGQGNTEAFF
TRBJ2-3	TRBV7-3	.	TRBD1	TGTGCCAGCAGCTCCCTAGGGACAGGGGGAGATACGCAGTATTTT	CASSSLGTGGDTQYF
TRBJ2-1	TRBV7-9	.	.	TGTGCCAGCAGCCCGACCCCAGCCACTGAGGAGTTCTTC	CASSPTPATEEFF
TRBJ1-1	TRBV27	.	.	TGTGCCAGCAGTTTATCGTCGGGGAATCTGAACACTGAAGCTTTCTTT	CASSLSSGNLNTEAFF
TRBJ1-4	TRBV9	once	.	TGTGCCAGCAGCGCTCGGACAGCCGTTGGGGAAAAACTGTTTTTT	CASSARTAVGEKLFF
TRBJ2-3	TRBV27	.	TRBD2	TGTGCCAGCAGTCCATCGGAGGGAGTTTCGGGAGGAGATACGCAGTATTTT	CASSPSEGVSGGDTQYF
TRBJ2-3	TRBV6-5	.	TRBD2	TGTGCCAGCGGCGAGCGGGAGCCCACAGATACGCAGTATTTT	CASGEREPTDTQYF
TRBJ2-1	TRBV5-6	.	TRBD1	TGTGCCAGCAGCTTGGCCTTCGGGCAGGGGGTGGGCAATGAGCAGTTCTTC	CASSLAFGQGVGNEQFF
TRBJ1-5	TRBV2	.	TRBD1	TGTGCCGGGGGACAGTCCAATCAGCCCCAGCATTTT	CAGGQSNQPQHF
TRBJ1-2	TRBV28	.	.	TGTGCCAGCAGTTTGGGCCGGGAAAGGAACTATGGCTACACCTTC	CASSLGRERNYGYTF
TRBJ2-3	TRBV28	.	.	TGTGCCATCAAAGGGGACGGGGGGCTGGGAGATACGCAGTATTTT	CAIKGDGGLGDTQYF
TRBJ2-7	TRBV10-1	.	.	TGCGCCAGCAGTGAGGGCAGGTACTACGAGCAGTACTTC	CASSEGRYYEQYF
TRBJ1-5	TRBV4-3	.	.	TGCGCCAGCAGCCAAGATGCTCAAGGGGGCAATCAGCCCCAGCATTTT	CASSQDAQGGNQPQHF
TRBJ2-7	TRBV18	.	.	TGTGCCAGCTCACCGGACGGAACCTCCTACGAGCAGTACTTC	CASSPDGTSYEQYF
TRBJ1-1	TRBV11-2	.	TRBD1	TGTGCCAGCAGCCAACTGGGACAGACCAAAGCTTTCTTT	CASSQLGQTKAFF
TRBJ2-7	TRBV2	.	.	TGTGCCAGCAGCCTTGACTCGGTCGTGGAGCAGTACTTC	CASSLDSVVEQYF
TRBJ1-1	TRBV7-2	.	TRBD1	TGTGCCAGCAGCCCCACGGGACAGGCCGCTTTCTTT	CASSPTGQAAFF
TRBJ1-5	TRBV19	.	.	TGTGCCAGTAGTGGGGGGCCACTCAATCAGCCCCAGCATTTT	CASSGGPLNQPQHF
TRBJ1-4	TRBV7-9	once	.	TGTGCCAGCAGCCCAGAGGAGGAAAAACTGTTTTTT	CASSPEEEKLFF
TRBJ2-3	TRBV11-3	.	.	TGTGCCAGCAGCGGGGGGAGGGGGTTCGCAGATACGCAGTATTTT	CASSGGRGFADTQYF
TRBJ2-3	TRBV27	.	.	TGTGCCAGCTCCTTTAGTGCAGATACGCAGTATTTT	CASSFSADTQYF
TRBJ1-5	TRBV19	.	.	TGTGCCAGTAGCCCCCTCGGGGTATATGGCAATCAGCCCCAGCATTTT	CASSPLGVYGNQPQHF
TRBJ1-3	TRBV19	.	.	TGTGCCAGTAAAAGGCCGGACTCTGGAAACACCATATATTTT	CASKRPDSGNTIYF
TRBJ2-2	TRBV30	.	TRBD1	TGTGCCTGCGACCAGGGGGACCCAGAGCTGTTTTTT	CACDQGDPELFF
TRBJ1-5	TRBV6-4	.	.	TGTGCCAGCTGGGGGGCGCATCAGCCCCAGCATTTT	CASWGAHQPQHF
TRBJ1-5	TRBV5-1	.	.	TGCGCCAGCAGCTTGGGACACGGTGAGAGGCCCCAGCATTTT	CASSLGHGERPQHF
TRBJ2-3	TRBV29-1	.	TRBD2	TGCAGCTCATCGGGGGGGGGCACAGATACGCAGTATTTT	CSSSGGGTDTQYF
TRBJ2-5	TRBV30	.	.	TGTGCCGCGGGGGAGACCCAGTACTTC	CAAGETQYF